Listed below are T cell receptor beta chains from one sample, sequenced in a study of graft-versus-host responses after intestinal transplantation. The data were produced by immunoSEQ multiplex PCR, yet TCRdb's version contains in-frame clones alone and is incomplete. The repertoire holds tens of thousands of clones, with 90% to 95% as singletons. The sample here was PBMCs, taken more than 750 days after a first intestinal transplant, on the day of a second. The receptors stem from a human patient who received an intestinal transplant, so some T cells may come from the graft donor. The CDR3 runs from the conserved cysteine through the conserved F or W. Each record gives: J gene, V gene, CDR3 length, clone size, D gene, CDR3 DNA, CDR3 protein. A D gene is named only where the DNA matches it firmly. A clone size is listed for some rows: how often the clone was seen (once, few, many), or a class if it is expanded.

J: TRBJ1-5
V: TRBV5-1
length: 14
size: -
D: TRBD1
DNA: TGCGCCAGCAGCGATGGTGTGACAGGGCAGCCCCAGCATTTT
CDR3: CASSDGVTGQPQHF

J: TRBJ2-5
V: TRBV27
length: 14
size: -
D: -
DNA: TGTGCCAGCAGTTTATCCGGGAGAAAAGAGACCCAGTACTTC
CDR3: CASSLSGRKETQYF

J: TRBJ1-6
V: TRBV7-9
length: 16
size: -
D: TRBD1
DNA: TGTGCCAGCAGCCGGACAGGGGGCGGCGGCAATTCACCCCTCCACTTT
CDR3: CASSRTGGGGNSPLHF

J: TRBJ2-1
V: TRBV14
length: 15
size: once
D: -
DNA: TGTGCCAGCAGCCAAGACGTCGGGAGACACAATGAGCAGTTCTTC
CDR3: CASSQDVGRHNEQFF

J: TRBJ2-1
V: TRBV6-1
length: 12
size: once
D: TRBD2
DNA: TGTGCCAGCAGTGGACGGGAGGGCCGAGAGTTCTTC
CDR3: CASSGREGREFF

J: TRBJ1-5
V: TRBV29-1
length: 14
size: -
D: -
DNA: TGCAGCGTTGCGGCAGGCACCTCCAATCAGCCCCAGCATTTT
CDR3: CSVAAGTSNQPQHF

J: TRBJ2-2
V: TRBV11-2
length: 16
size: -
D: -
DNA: TGTGCCAGCAGCCCCCTCGGACAATCGAACACCGGGGAGCTGTTTTTT
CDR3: CASSPLGQSNTGELFF

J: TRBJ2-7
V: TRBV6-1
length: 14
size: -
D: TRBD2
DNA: TGTGCCAGCAGTCTTAGCGGGAGTACCTACGAGCAGTACTTC
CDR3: CASSLSGSTYEQYF

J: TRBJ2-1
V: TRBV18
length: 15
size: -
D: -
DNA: TGTGCCAGCTCACCAATGCCTTATCCTGGGGATGAGCAGTTCTTC
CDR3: CASSPMPYPGDEQFF

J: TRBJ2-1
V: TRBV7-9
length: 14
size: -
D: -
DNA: TGTGCCAGCAGCTTAGCTAGCAGGGGCAATGAGCAGTTCTTC
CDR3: CASSLASRGNEQFF

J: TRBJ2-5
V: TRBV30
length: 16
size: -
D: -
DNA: TGTGCCTGGAGTGACGACGGTTTGGCGGGACGGGAGACCCAGTACTTC
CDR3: CAWSDDGLAGRETQYF

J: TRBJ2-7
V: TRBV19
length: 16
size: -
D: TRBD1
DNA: TGTGCCAGTAGTATTTCCGGCCGGGACAGGGCTTACGAGCAGTACTTC
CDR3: CASSISGRDRAYEQYF

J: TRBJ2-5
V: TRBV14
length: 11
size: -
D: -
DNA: TGTGCCACCAGCAACCAAGAGACCCAGTACTTC
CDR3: CATSNQETQYF

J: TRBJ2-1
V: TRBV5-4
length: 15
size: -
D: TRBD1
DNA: TGTGCCAGCAGCGGGGGACAGGTCCCCTACAATGAGCAGTTCTTC
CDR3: CASSGGQVPYNEQFF

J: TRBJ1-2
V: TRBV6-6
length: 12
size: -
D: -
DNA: TGTGCCAGCAGTCCGGGGCCATATGGCTACACCTTC
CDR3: CASSPGPYGYTF

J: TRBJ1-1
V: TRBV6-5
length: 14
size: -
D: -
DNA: TGTGCCAGCAGTGACGTGGGAAAGAACACTGAAGCTTTCTTT
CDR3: CASSDVGKNTEAFF

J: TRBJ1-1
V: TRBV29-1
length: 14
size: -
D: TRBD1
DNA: TGCAGCGTTGAAGACCGGACAGGGAGGACTGAAGCTTTCTTT
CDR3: CSVEDRTGRTEAFF

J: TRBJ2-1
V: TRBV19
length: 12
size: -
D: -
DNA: TGTGCCAGTAGCACCAGAGGGAATGAGCAGTTCTTC
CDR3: CASSTRGNEQFF

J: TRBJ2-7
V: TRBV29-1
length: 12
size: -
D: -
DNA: TGCAGCGTTGAAGGAGGGGCCCACGAGCAGTACTTC
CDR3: CSVEGGAHEQYF

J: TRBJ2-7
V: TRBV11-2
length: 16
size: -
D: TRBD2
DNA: TGTGCCAGCAGCTTAGATCTCAGCGGGGCCCTTCGCGAGCAGTACTTC
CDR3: CASSLDLSGALREQYF

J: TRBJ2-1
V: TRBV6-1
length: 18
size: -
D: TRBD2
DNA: TGTGCCAGCAGTGAAGCGCCCAGCGGGAGATTGTCTTACAATGAGCAGTTCTTC
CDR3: CASSEAPSGRLSYNEQFF

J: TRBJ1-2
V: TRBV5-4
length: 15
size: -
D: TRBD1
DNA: TGTGCCAGCAGCTCCTGGAGGACAGGGTCCGGCGGCTACACCTTC
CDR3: CASSSWRTGSGGYTF